This T cell receptor (beta chain) was found in a study of T cells after yellow fever vaccination. CDR3 size: 15 residues. Trimming cost V 7 bases and J 1 base, with 16 bases left between them. This clonotype was observed a handful of times. TCRdb used MiXCR to reprocess the 5' RACE reads, holding one entry per CDR3 protein. The sample holds under 600,000 distinct CDR3 sequences, around a fifth seen once. Sequencing was performed on PBMCs, taken less than 25 days after the first yellow fever vaccination. The gene calls are TRBV12-3 or TRBV12-4 and TRBJ2-5; D gene unclear. The sequence was collected from a man aged 18-30 years who received the YFV17D yellow fever vaccine. The CDR3 region has the DNA TGTGCCAGCACCCCCTGGGGTACGCCCCAAGAGACCCAGTACTTC. This sequence encodes CASTPWGTPQETQYF.